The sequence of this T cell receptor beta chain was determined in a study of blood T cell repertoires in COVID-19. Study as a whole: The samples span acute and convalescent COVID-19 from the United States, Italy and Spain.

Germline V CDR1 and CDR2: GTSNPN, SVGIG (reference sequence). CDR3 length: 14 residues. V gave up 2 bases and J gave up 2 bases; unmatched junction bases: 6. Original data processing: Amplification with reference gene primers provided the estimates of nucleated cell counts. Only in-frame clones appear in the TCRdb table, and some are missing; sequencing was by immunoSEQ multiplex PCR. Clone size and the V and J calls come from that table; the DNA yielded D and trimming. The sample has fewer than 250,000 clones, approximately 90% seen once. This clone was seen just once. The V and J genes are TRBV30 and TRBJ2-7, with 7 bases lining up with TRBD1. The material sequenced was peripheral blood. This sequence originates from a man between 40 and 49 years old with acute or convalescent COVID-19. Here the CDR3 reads CAWSPGTVAYEQYF. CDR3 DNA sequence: TGTGCCTGGAGTCCCGGGACAGTAGCCTACGAGCAGTACTTC.